The 25 T cell receptor beta chains below come from one sample, sequenced in a study of response to subunit inactivated influenza vaccine. Via MiXCR, TCRdb re-called the RT-PCR reads, giving one row per CDR3 protein. The table has hundreds of thousands of distinct CDR3 sequences, around 18% seen once. This specimen consisted of PBMCs from blood, obtained more than 4 days after vaccination. The receptor set was obtained from a man aged 45-65 years who received an inactivated influenza vaccine.

The table lists this clonotype with a few counts. The V call is TRBV20-1, the J call TRBJ2-4; 9 nucleotides align to TRBD1. With V trimmed by 6 bases and J by 5 bases, 8 bases remained unmatched. Looked up from germline, CDR1 is DFQATT and CDR2 is SNEGSKA (reference sequence). The CDR3 has 14 amino acids. The CDR3 DNA sequence: TGCAGTGCCGCCCCGGGACAGGGAGAAAACATTCAGTACTTC. Encoded protein: CSAAPGQGENIQYF.

The V gene is TRBV25-1, the J gene TRBJ2-5; D possibly corresponds to TRBD2 (5 bases). The length of the CDR3 is 14 residues. V shed 5 bases and J shed 0 bases, with 10 bases lying between them. From germline, CDR1 is MGHDK and CDR2 SYGVNS. CDR3 DNA: TGTGCCAGCAGTTTATTCGGGAACCAAGAGACCCAGTACTTC. This sequence encodes CASSLFGNQETQYF.

The V and J genes are TRBV4-3 and TRBJ1-6, with D possibly matching TRBD1 (5 bases). Trimming stripped 0 bases from V and 7 bases from J, with 10 bases between. This CDR3 is built from 15 residues. Germline CDR1 reads LGHNA; CDR2 reads YSLEER. Here the CDR3 reads CASSQEAGTNSPLHF. CDR3 DNA sequence: TGCGCCAGCAGCCAAGAGGCTGGGACCAATTCACCCCTCCACTTT.

J is TRBJ1-2 and V is TRBV7-2, with D unclear. V lost 3 bases to trimming and J lost 7 bases, with 18 bases between them. CDR1 and CDR2 from the germline V gene are SGHTA and FQGNSA. There are 15 residues in the CDR3. The CDR3 loop is CASSFPTGRRLGYTF. CDR3 DNA: TGTGCCAGCAGCTTCCCCACTGGACGTAGACTTGGCTACACCTTC.

This chain links TRBV20-1 with TRBJ2-1, with 13 nucleotides matching TRBD2. Germline CDR1 reads DFQATT; CDR2 reads SNEGSKA (reference sequence). CDR3 size: 15 residues. J gave up 6 bases and V 4 bases, and 6 bases lay outside the gene matches. CDR3 bases: TGCAGTGCTAACCCTGGACTAGCGGGGGTCAATGAGCAGTTCTTC. It is translated as CSANPGLAGVNEQFF.

V and J are TRBV2 and TRBJ2-2, with 7 bases fitting TRBD1. CDR1 and CDR2 (germline): SNHLY, FYNNEI. The length of the CDR3 is 14 residues. The V and J ends lost 3 bases and 7 bases, in that order; junction bases with no gene match: 5. CDR3 loop: CASSETTGFGELFF. The CDR3 region has the DNA TGTGCCAGCAGTGAGACGACAGGGTTCGGGGAGCTGTTTTTT.

The chain links TRBV7-9 to TRBJ1-5; 8 nucleotides agree with TRBD1. Germline V gene lookup returns CDR1 SEHNR and CDR2 FQNEAQ (reference sequence). CDR3 length: 13 residues. Trimming at V came to 3 bases and at J to 6 bases, leaving 1 base not matched to a gene. The CDR3 is CASSFQGAQPQHF. CDR3 sequence (DNA): TGTGCCAGCAGCTTTCAGGGGGCTCAGCCCCAGCATTTT.

The chain recombines TRBV11-2 with TRBJ2-7; no clear D gene. The CDR3 runs to 12 residues. The germline gives CDR1 SGHAT, CDR2 FQNNGV. The ends were cut back, 1 base at V and 5 bases at J, with 6 bases in the middle. This chain's CDR3 is CASSLGTNEQYF. As DNA, the CDR3 is TGTGCCAGCAGCTTAGGGACCAACGAGCAGTACTTC.

The chain links TRBV5-1 to TRBJ2-7; 9 nucleotides match TRBD1. After removal of 4 bases from V and 4 bases from J, the junction contained 9 bases not matched to a gene. Germline V gives CDR1 SGHRS, CDR2 YFSETQ. The CDR3 is 15 residues long. CDR3 sequence: CASSPGDRVPYEQYF. The CDR3, as DNA: TGCGCCAGCAGCCCAGGGGACAGGGTCCCATACGAGCAGTACTTC.

This chain's CDR3 is CAISLSIQGTDTQYF. DNA for the CDR3: TGTGCCATCAGTCTATCTATACAGGGCACAGATACGCAGTATTTT. V usage is TRBV10-3 and J usage is TRBJ2-3, with D maybe TRBD1 (5 bases). V was trimmed by 5 bases and J by 1 base, leaving 13 bases between them. The CDR3 loop spans 15 amino acids. Germline V gene sequence: CDR1 ENHRY, CDR2 SYGVKD.

This clonotype has only a few counts. This chain links TRBV11-2 with TRBJ2-7, with a weak D call TRBD2 (5 bases). Germline V gene sequence: CDR1 SGHAT, CDR2 FQNNGV. V gave up 1 base and J gave up 1 base, with 20 bases separating them. The CDR3 is made up of 18 amino acids. As DNA, the CDR3 is TGTGCCAGCAGCTTAGTAGGCGGGTTTGGAACAGAGTCCTACGAGCAGTACTTC. Its translation: CASSLVGGFGTESYEQYF.

This clonotype was detected a few times. The chain has TRBV7-9 and TRBJ2-5; tentative D call: TRBD2 (5 bases). Germline V gene data show CDR1 as SEHNR and CDR2 as FQNEAQ (reference sequence). The V gene lost 4 bases and the J gene lost 5 bases, with 11 bases spanning the gap. The CDR3 runs to 13 residues. CDR3 in DNA: TGTGCCAGCAGCTCCCGGGGTCCCGAGACCCAGTACTTC. Its translation is CASSSRGPETQYF.

V is TRBV12-3 or TRBV12-4 and J is TRBJ2-2, with TRBD1 matching 9 bases. The CDR3 extends over 16 amino acids. V lost 6 bases and J lost 5; bases outside the gene matches: 10. Written as DNA, the CDR3 is TGTGCCAGCAGAGCAACAGGACAGGGGCGAACCGGGGAGCTGTTTTTT. It encodes CASRATGQGRTGELFF.

The chain is built from TRBV4-3 and TRBJ2-5; 7 nucleotides match TRBD2. V lost 4 bases, J lost 4 bases, and 15 bases stayed unmatched. The germline CDR1 and CDR2 sequences are LGHNA and YSLEER. The CDR3 consists of 17 residues. This CDR3 is CASSLGVAGRSGETQYF. CDR3 nucleotide sequence: TGCGCCAGCAGCCTTGGGGTAGCGGGCCGATCGGGAGAGACCCAGTACTTC.

This clonotype has only a few counts. The gene calls are TRBV15 and TRBJ2-7, with D possibly being TRBD1 (5 bases). The CDR3 consists of 15 residues. Trimming cost V 0 bases and J 4 bases, with 13 bases left between them. Germline V gives CDR1 LNHNV, CDR2 YYDKDF (reference sequence). CDR3: CATSRDYGQGYEQYF. DNA of the CDR3: TGTGCCACCAGCAGAGATTACGGGCAGGGATACGAGCAGTACTTC.

This clonotype has more than one count but fewer than ten. The chain employs TRBV9 and TRBJ2-6; D possibly corresponds to TRBD1 (6 bases). With 0 bases removed from V and 2 bases from J, the gap between germline ends came to 6 bases. CDR1 and CDR2 (germline): SGDLS, YYNGEE. This CDR3 is 15 amino acids long. The CDR3 loop is CASSVEGAGANVLTF. DNA for the CDR3: TGTGCCAGCAGCGTAGAGGGGGCTGGGGCCAACGTCCTGACTTTC.

The table lists this clonotype with a few counts. The chain joins TRBV20-1 to TRBJ1-1; possibly TRBD1 for D (6 bases). The CDR3 runs 14 residues. The V and J ends lost 1 base and 1 base respectively, with 10 bases between them. CDR1 is DFQATT and CDR2 is SNEGSKA in the germline V gene (reference sequence). This CDR3 reads CSARGGHRNTEAFF. In nucleotides, the CDR3 is TGCAGTGCTAGAGGGGGACACCGGAACACTGAAGCTTTCTTT.

The chain combines TRBV7-6 with TRBJ2-5; the D is unclear. Germline CDR1 is SGHVS and CDR2 is FNYEAQ. The CDR3 runs to 14 residues. V shed 2 bases and J shed 3 bases, with 10 bases lying between them. CDR3: CASSLLYGKETQYF. CDR3 DNA sequence: TGTGCCAGCAGCTTATTGTATGGAAAAGAGACCCAGTACTTC.

This clonotype was counted between two and nine times. The chain combines TRBV13 with TRBJ2-5; no clear D gene. Germline V gene sequence: CDR1 PRHDT, CDR2 FYEKMQ (reference sequence). Trimming pared 4 bases from V and 5 bases from J, leaving 14 bases between. The CDR3 is made up of 14 amino acids. The CDR3 nucleotides are TGTGCCAGCAGCTCCATGACCGAAGGGGAGACCCAGTACTTC. Its translation is CASSSMTEGETQYF.

The rearrangement uses TRBV20-1 and TRBJ1-5; TRBD1 matches 9 bases. The CDR3 has 18 residues. V was clipped by 0 bases and J by 9 bases; unmatched bases: 18. CDR1 DFQATT and CDR2 SNEGSKA come from the germline V gene (reference sequence). CDR3 nucleotides: TGCAGTGCTAGAGAGACGGGGGGACAGGGCTTCTCTCCCAGGCCCCAGCATTTT. This codes for CSARETGGQGFSPRPQHF.

This chain links TRBV19 with TRBJ1-1, with D possibly being TRBD1 (6 bases). Deletions cut 3 bases from V and 1 base from J, with 15 bases between. The CDR3 runs 16 residues. Per the germline V gene, CDR1 is LNHDA and CDR2 is SQIVND (reference sequence). CDR3 coding DNA: TGTGCCAGTAGTATGGAACAGGGTTCGGGGAACACTGAAGCTTTCTTT. Amino acid sequence: CASSMEQGSGNTEAFF.

The chain recombines TRBV6-5 with TRBJ2-7; no reliable D call. Germline loops: CDR1 MNHEY, CDR2 SVGAGI. The CDR3 loop spans 13 amino acids. The germline V and J ends were trimmed by 0 bases and 3 bases, with 6 bases remaining between them. CDR3 DNA: TGTGCCAGCAGTTACTCTTTCGACTACGAGCAGTACTTC. Translated, it gives CASSYSFDYEQYF.

The chain carries TRBV6-2 or TRBV6-3 and TRBJ2-1; D gene ambiguous. Deletions cut 8 bases from V and 7 bases from J, with 18 bases between. The CDR3 sequence is 14 residues long. The germline gives CDR1 MNHEY, CDR2 SVGEGT. CDR3 sequence reads: CASSKDGTWNEQFF. The CDR3 DNA reads TGTGCCAGCTCGAAGGACGGCACTTGGAATGAGCAGTTCTTC.

V and J are TRBV20-1 and TRBJ2-1; tentative D call: TRBD1 (5 bases). Germline-derived CDR1 and CDR2 are DFQATT and SNEGSKA (reference sequence). V shed 1 base and J shed 7 bases, with 11 bases lying between them. The length of the CDR3 is 13 residues. Here the CDR3 DNA reads TGCAGTGCTAGAGCAGGGTCGGAGAATGAGCAGTTCTTC. It translates to CSARAGSENEQFF.

The genes are TRBV4-1 and TRBJ2-3; D possibly uses TRBD1 or TRBD2 (7 bases each). The CDR3 totals 17 residues. Germline V gene data show CDR1 as MGHRA and CDR2 as YSYEKL. Trimming stripped 4 bases from V and 3 bases from J, with 20 bases between. The chain's CDR3 is CASSLPGGRGHTDTQYF. DNA of the CDR3: TGCGCCAGCAGCCTCCCAGGGGGGAGGGGGCATACAGATACGCAGTATTTT.